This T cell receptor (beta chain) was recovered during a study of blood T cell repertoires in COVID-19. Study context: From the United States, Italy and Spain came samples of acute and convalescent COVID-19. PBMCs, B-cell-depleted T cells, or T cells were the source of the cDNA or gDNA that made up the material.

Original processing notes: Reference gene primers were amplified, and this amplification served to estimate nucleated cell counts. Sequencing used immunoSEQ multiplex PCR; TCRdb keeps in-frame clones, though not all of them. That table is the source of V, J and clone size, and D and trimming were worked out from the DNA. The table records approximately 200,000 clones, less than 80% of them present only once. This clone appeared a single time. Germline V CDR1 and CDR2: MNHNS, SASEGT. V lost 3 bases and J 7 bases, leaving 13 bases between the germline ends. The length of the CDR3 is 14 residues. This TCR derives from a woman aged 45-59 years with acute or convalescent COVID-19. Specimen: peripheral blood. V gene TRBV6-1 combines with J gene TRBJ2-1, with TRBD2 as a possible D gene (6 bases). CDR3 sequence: CASSDARAGNEQFF. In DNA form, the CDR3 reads TGTGCCAGCAGTGATGCCAGAGCGGGTAATGAGCAGTTCTTC.